Below, 29 T cell receptor beta chains from the same sample are listed, as sequenced in a study of cytomegalovirus exposure and HLA in healthy donors. 60 Vbeta and 13 Jbeta primers were used in PCR. This table comes from immunoSEQ multiplex PCR, and its TCRdb copy is limited to in-frame clones, with some not included. The sample holds about 40,000 clones, 68% seen once. The material sequenced was PBMCs. The receptors were sampled from a man between 35 and 55 years old in good health and CMV-seronegative.

This clone was seen a handful of times. The chain carries TRBV29-1 and TRBJ2-5, with 9 bases identical to TRBD2. Germline CDR1 SQVTM, CDR2 ANQGSEA. The CDR3 runs 13 residues. J lost 5 bases, V lost 5 bases, and 6 bases had no gene match. The CDR3 DNA reads TGCAGCGTTTCCCTAGCGGGGAGGGAGACCCAGTACTTC. Translation gives CSVSLAGRETQYF.

V is TRBV25-1 and J is TRBJ2-3, with D hard to call. This CDR3 has 15 residues. V was trimmed by 5 bases and J by 5 bases, leaving 17 bases between them. The germline V gene encodes CDR1 MGHDK and CDR2 SYGVNS. CDR3 sequence (DNA): TGTGCCAGCAGTCACCCGGAGCTTAATGAAGATACGCAGTATTTT. Amino acids: CASSHPELNEDTQYF.

This clone was detected a few times. The V call is TRBV7-2, the J call TRBJ2-6; 7 bases map to TRBD1. Per the germline V gene, CDR1 is SGHTA and CDR2 is FQGNSA. This CDR3 is 18 amino acids long. V gave up 4 bases and J gave up 0 bases; unmatched junction bases: 9. CDR3 in DNA: TGTGCCAGCAGCTCACAGGGGATGAGACTCTCTGGGGCCAACGTCCTGACTTTC. Translating gives CASSSQGMRLSGANVLTF.

A few counts support this clone. The V call is TRBV4-2, the J call TRBJ2-3; 8 bases are a match to TRBD1. Germline-derived CDR1 and CDR2 are LGHNA and YNFKEQ. This CDR3 has 17 amino acids. The V and J ends lost 1 base and 5 bases, in that order; junction bases with no gene match: 11. The CDR3 nucleotides are TGTGCCAGCAGCCAAGCGGCGGGTGGAACAGGGGGAGATACGCAGTATTTT. Protein product: CASSQAAGGTGGDTQYF.

The chain links TRBV28 to TRBJ1-1; D unresolved. In germline, CDR1 is MDHEN, CDR2 SYDVKM. The germline V and J ends were trimmed by 5 bases and 5 bases, with 12 bases remaining between them. This CDR3 is built from 13 residues. The CDR3 protein is CASSLPETTEAFF. The CDR3 DNA is TGTGCCAGCAGTCTCCCGGAGACTACTGAAGCTTTCTTT.

The chain uses TRBV18 and TRBJ1-1, with TRBD1 as a possible D gene (6 bases). Trimming took off 2 bases at V and 6 bases at J, with 19 bases between the two ends. The CDR3 consists of 16 residues. Germline loops: CDR1 KGHSH, CDR2 LQKENI. The CDR3 is CASSPSGGPRGPEAFF. The CDR3 DNA reads as TGTGCCAGCTCACCAAGCGGGGGCCCGAGGGGTCCTGAAGCTTTCTTT.

This clone was recorded a few times. This sequence joins TRBV15 and TRBJ2-6, with D possibly being TRBD1 (6 bases). There are 16 residues in the CDR3. V lost 1 base and J lost 2, with 9 bases in between. CDR1 LNHNV and CDR2 YYDKDF come from the germline V gene (reference sequence). CDR3 DNA sequence: TGTGCCACCAGCAGAGGGAAGGGGGCTGGGGCCAACGTCCTGACTTTC. Translated: CATSRGKGAGANVLTF.

The chain is built from TRBV2 and TRBJ2-7; tentative D call: TRBD1 (6 bases). The germline V gene encodes CDR1 SNHLY and CDR2 FYNNEI. There are 14 residues in the CDR3. Trimming removed 7 bases from V and 5 bases from J, with 18 bases in between. The CDR3 sequence: CASNKDSISHEQYF. The CDR3 region has the DNA TGTGCCAGCAACAAGGACAGTATAAGCCACGAGCAGTACTTC.

The chain couples TRBV11-2 to TRBJ1-2, with 7 bases that match TRBD1. CDR3 length: 14 amino acids. V lost 2 bases and J lost 4; bases outside the gene matches: 4. CDR1 is SGHAT, CDR2 FQNNGV, per germline. The CDR3 is CASSLRGLVYGYTF. The CDR3 DNA is TGTGCCAGCAGCTTAAGGGGGCTCGTCTATGGCTACACCTTC. Filled out from reference TRBV11-2 and TRBJ1-2, the complete variable domain reads EAGVAQSPRYKIIEKRQSVAFWCNPISGHATLYWYQQILGQGPKLLIQFQNNGVVDDSQLPKDRFSAERLKGVDSTLKIQPAKLEDSAVYLCASSLRGLVYGYTFGSGTRLTVV.

The rearrangement uses TRBV5-4 and TRBJ1-6; 9 bases match TRBD1. In germline, CDR1 is SGHNT, CDR2 YYREEE (reference sequence). V was pared by 4 bases and J by 7 bases, with 6 bases of the junction left unmatched. The CDR3 spans 15 residues. The CDR3 DNA reads as TGTGCCAGCAGCGTAGGACAGGGGTACAATTCACCCCTCCACTTT. It translates to CASSVGQGYNSPLHF.

This clone has more than one count but fewer than ten. The junction does not match germline at one end; this may be a read error. V usage is TRBV7-7 and J usage is TRBJ1-1; D is possibly TRBD1 (6 bases). CDR3 length: 12 residues. CDR1 and CDR2 from the germline V gene are SSHAT and FNYEAQ (reference sequence). The CDR3 region is CASSRDIPEAFF. The CDR3 DNA reads as TGTGCTAGCAGCCGGGACATCCCTGAAGCTTTCTTT.

The genes are TRBV6-1 and TRBJ2-7; possible D gene TRBD1, 5 bases. This CDR3 is 13 amino acids long. Germline CDR1 reads MNHNS; CDR2 reads SASEGT. V lost 2 bases and J 3 bases, leaving 8 bases between the germline ends. The CDR3: CASSEFDSYEQYF. The CDR3, as DNA: TGTGCCAGCAGTGAATTCGACAGCTACGAGCAGTACTTC.

V gene TRBV4-3 combines with J gene TRBJ1-3; 8 positions match TRBD1. CDR1 and CDR2 (germline): LGHNA, YSLEER. J lost 4 bases, V lost 0 bases, and 8 bases had no gene match. The CDR3 is 17 residues long. The CDR3 sequence is CASSQDRIRGPGNTIYF. CDR3 coding DNA: TGCGCCAGCAGCCAAGACCGAATCAGGGGGCCCGGAAACACCATATATTTT.

V is TRBV2 and J is TRBJ1-6; TRBD1 agrees at 7 bases. J lost 6 bases, V lost 2 bases, and 1 base had no gene match. This CDR3 has 14 residues. CDR1 is SNHLY and CDR2 is FYNNEI in the germline V gene. CDR3 DNA: TGTGCCAGCAGTGAAACAGGGGTTAATTCACCCCTCCACTTT. It is translated as CASSETGVNSPLHF. Full variable domain (rest looked up from reference TRBV2 and TRBJ1-6): EPEVTQTPSHQVTQMGQEVILRCVPISNHLYFYWYRQILGQKVEFLVSFYNNEISEKSEIFDDQFSVERPDGSNFTLKIRSTKLEDSAMYFCASSETGVNSPLHFGNGTRLTVT.

This rearrangement joins TRBV11-2 to TRBJ2-3; 9 nucleotides match TRBD2. Germline trimming cut 1 base from V and 5 bases from J; bases unmatched to any gene: 7. CDR3 size: 16 residues. Germline CDR1 reads SGHAT; CDR2 reads FQNNGV. For the CDR3, the DNA is TGTGCCAGCAGCTTAGGGGGCGGGGGGGCTGAAGATACGCAGTATTTT. This codes for CASSLGGGGAEDTQYF.

The rearrangement uses TRBV6-4 and TRBJ2-3; 8 positions agree with TRBD1. This CDR3 is built from 15 residues. CDR1 and CDR2 (germline): MRHNA, SNTAGT. V was pared by 6 bases and J by 3 bases, with 8 bases of the junction left unmatched. The CDR3 DNA sequence: TGTGCCAGCAGCGCAGGGGGCAGGCGGACAGATACGCAGTATTTT. Translation: CASSAGGRRTDTQYF.

There are a few counts of this clone. V usage is TRBV4-1 and J usage is TRBJ1-6; 8 bases line up with TRBD1. V lost 1 base to trimming and J lost 7 bases; unmatched junction nucleotides: 3. Germline CDR1 reads MGHRA; CDR2 reads YSYEKL. The CDR3 length is 15 residues. The CDR3 bases are TGCGCCAGCAGCCAAGGACAGGGGATGAATTCACCCCTCCACTTT. Translation: CASSQGQGMNSPLHF.

The CDR3 DNA follows: TGTGCCAGCAGCTTGGCCGGGGGGAACACTGAAGCTTTCTTT. Residues: CASSLAGGNTEAFF. This chain links TRBV5-5 with TRBJ1-1, with D possibly matching TRBD1 (5 bases). Trimming cost V 0 bases and J 1 base, with 7 bases left between them. The germline V gene has CDR1 SGHKS and CDR2 YYEKEE (reference sequence). This CDR3 has 14 amino acids.

This clone showed up just once. The chain has TRBV7-8 and TRBJ1-6; a possible D gene is TRBD1 (5 bases). Germline CDR1 and CDR2: SGHVS and FQNEAQ. CDR3 length: 14 amino acids. The ends were cut back, 4 bases at V and 9 bases at J, with 13 bases in the middle. As DNA, the CDR3 is TGTGCCAGCAGCTGGACACGAACCTCTTCACCCCTCCACTTT. Residues: CASSWTRTSSPLHF.

V and J are TRBV6-5 and TRBJ1-1, with 7 bases fitting TRBD1. This CDR3 comprises 15 residues. Germline assignment: CDR1 MNHEY and CDR2 SVGAGI. J lost 6 bases, V lost 6 bases, and 13 bases had no gene match. CDR3 in DNA: TGTGCCAGCAGGTCCCCCCAGGGGGGTGTTGCTGAAGCTTTCTTT. Its translation is CASRSPQGGVAEAFF.

This clone has only a few counts. The same CDR3 can be traced to other DNA sequences in this sample. V gene TRBV6-5 combines with J gene TRBJ2-7; 11 bases fit TRBD2. The germline CDR1 and CDR2 sequences are MNHEY and SVGAGI. The CDR3 length is 14 residues. With V trimmed by 5 bases and J by 5 bases, 5 bases remained unmatched. The CDR3: CASSLTSGAHEQYF. CDR3 nucleotides: TGTGCCAGCAGTCTGACTAGCGGGGCTCACGAGCAGTACTTC.

The rearrangement links TRBV6-1 to TRBJ1-6; D uncertain. The V and J ends lost 1 base and 8 bases respectively, with 6 bases between them. The CDR3 is 13 residues long. Germline values: CDR1 MNHNS, CDR2 SASEGT. CDR3 nucleotides: TGTGCCAGCAGTGAAGATAGAGATTCACCCCTCCACTTT. The encoded protein is CASSEDRDSPLHF.

This sequence joins TRBV7-9 and TRBJ2-7, with TRBD2 identical over 10 bases. From germline, CDR1 is SEHNR and CDR2 FQNEAQ (reference sequence). With 3 bases clipped from V and 5 bases from J, the junction kept 1 base outside the gene matches. The CDR3 totals 13 residues. The CDR3 region is CASSFGTSDEQYF. The CDR3 DNA sequence: TGTGCCAGCAGCTTCGGGACTAGCGACGAGCAGTACTTC.

This clone was seen more than once but under ten times. J is TRBJ1-2 and V is TRBV7-2, with D unresolved. The V gene's germline CDR1 is SGHTA and CDR2 FQGNSA. V was shortened by 3 bases and J by 0 bases, with 11 bases between the two germline ends. This CDR3 contains 15 residues. The CDR3 DNA follows: TGTGCCAGCAGCTTGAACCCTACGGCTAACTATGGCTACACCTTC. Translated: CASSLNPTANYGYTF.

This clone has only a few counts. The chain joins TRBV7-2 to TRBJ2-7, with D perhaps matching TRBD1 (5 bases). The ends were cut back, 5 bases at V and 6 bases at J, with 14 bases in the middle. The length of the CDR3 is 13 residues. Germline CDR1 is SGHTA and CDR2 is FQGNSA. CDR3: CASSPRGRAEQYF. CDR3 nucleotides: TGTGCCAGCAGCCCAAGGGGCAGGGCCGAGCAGTACTTC.

The chain links TRBV5-1 to TRBJ1-1, with a tentative D call TRBD1 (6 bases). The germline CDR1 and CDR2 sequences are SGHRS and YFSETQ. The CDR3 extends over 13 amino acids. V lost 0 bases to trimming and J lost 7 bases, with 10 bases between them. The CDR3 reads CASSLEGHGEAFF. CDR3 sequence (DNA): TGCGCCAGCAGCTTGGAGGGACACGGTGAAGCTTTCTTT.

This clone has just one count. The V gene is TRBV2, the J gene TRBJ1-5; D is possibly TRBD1 (5 bases). This CDR3 has 14 residues. Deletions cut 5 bases from V and 4 bases from J, with 12 bases between. CDR1 and CDR2 (germline): SNHLY, FYNNEI. CDR3 sequence: CASSLSGANQPQHF. Here the CDR3 DNA reads TGTGCCAGCAGTCTTAGCGGGGCTAATCAGCCCCAGCATTTT.

The genes are TRBV5-1 and TRBJ2-3, with 12 bases aligning to TRBD2. The CDR3 sequence is 16 residues long. The J segment lost 5 bases and the V segment lost 4 bases, leaving 8 bases of the junction unmatched. The germline CDR1 and CDR2 sequences are SGHRS and YFSETQ. As DNA, the CDR3 is TGCGCCAGCAGCCTTATACTAGCGGGGGGTGAAGATACGCAGTATTTT. This codes for CASSLILAGGEDTQYF.

CDR3 region: CASSIKQGSYNSPLHF. The DNA for the CDR3 is TGTGCCAGTAGTATTAAACAGGGGTCCTATAATTCACCCCTCCACTTT. V and J are TRBV19 and TRBJ1-6, with TRBD1 matching over 7 bases. This CDR3 spans 16 amino acids. CDR1 and CDR2 (germline): LNHDA, SQIVND (reference sequence). The J segment lost 1 base and the V segment lost 3 bases, leaving 3 bases of the junction unmatched.